Below are 9 T cell receptor beta chains sequenced from a single sample in a study of PD-1 blockade in classical Hodgkin lymphoma (dated by TCRdb to 2019 to 2021). Library generation was performed with the immunoSEQ multiplex PCR assay. TCRdb re-hosts the immuneACCESS table, in-frame sequences only. Its copies lack some clones; in the studies checked, an unresolved V gene accounts for under half of them, and the cause for the rest is not known. This sample lists over 20,000 clones; roughly four fifths were detected once. Jointly, the top ten make up approximately 25% of the sample. The time point label corresponds to: cycle 2 day 1 (C2D1) of nivolumab. Every trial patient had relapsed following autologous stem cell transplantation, and prior brentuximab vedotin exposure was what differed among cohorts A, B and C. The sequencing used peripheral blood mononuclear cells (PBMCs), collected before the second cycle of nivolumab. These receptors all come from a human donor with classical Hodgkin lymphoma.

V usage is TRBV5-6 and J usage is TRBJ1-2, with unresolved D. With 0 bases removed from V and 7 bases from J, the gap between germline ends came to 16 bases. The CDR3 totals 15 residues. CDR1 and CDR2 from the germline V gene are SGHDT and YYEEEE. The DNA for the CDR3 is TGTGCCAGCAGCTTGGGGCAGGCCGGGCGTGGTGGCTACACCTTC. It is translated as CASSLGQAGRGGYTF.

The count of this clone is one. The V gene is TRBV30, the J gene TRBJ2-7; 9 positions agree with TRBD2. The CDR3 runs 13 residues. CDR1 is GTSNPN, CDR2 SVGIG, per germline (reference sequence). The CDR3 DNA follows: TGTGCTGCCGCTAGCGGGATATCCTACGAGCAGTACTTC. It is translated as CAAASGISYEQYF.

The J gene is TRBJ2-2, the V gene TRBV28; D may be TRBD1 or TRBD2 (6 bases each). This CDR3 is built from 13 residues. Germline V gene lookup returns CDR1 MDHEN and CDR2 SYDVKM. Trimming stripped 8 bases from V and 3 bases from J, with 10 bases between. The CDR3 DNA reads as TGTGCCAGCGTCGGGGGCGACACCGGGGAGCTGTTTTTT. As protein: CASVGGDTGELFF.

The rearrangement uses TRBV10-2 and TRBJ1-2; 10 bases align to TRBD1. Germline V gives CDR1 WSHSY, CDR2 SAAADI. V was pared by 8 bases and J by 5 bases, with 5 bases of the junction left unmatched. The CDR3 contains 13 residues. CDR3 nucleotide sequence: TGCGCCAGCGGCCCGGGACAGGGGTATGGCTACACCTTC. Translated: CASGPGQGYGYTF.

This chain uses TRBV4-1 with TRBJ2-7, with 11 bases fitting TRBD2. This CDR3 spans 18 amino acids. V shed 2 bases, J shed 3 bases, and the junction held 12 bases outside the gene matches. CDR1 and CDR2 from the germline V gene are MGHRA and YSYEKL. The CDR3 region is CASSQTTGLAEKFYEQYF. CDR3 coding DNA: TGCGCCAGCAGCCAAACTACGGGACTAGCGGAGAAATTCTACGAGCAGTACTTC.

This chain links TRBV2 with TRBJ2-2; TRBD1 is a possible D gene (5 bases). Trimming removed 4 bases from V and 4 bases from J, with 13 bases in between. CDR3 size: 15 residues. CDR1 SNHLY and CDR2 FYNNEI come from the germline V gene. CDR3 nucleotide sequence: TGTGCCAGCAGTGTCCAGGGTTTGGGCACCGGGGAGCTGTTTTTT. This encodes CASSVQGLGTGELFF.

The chain joins TRBV5-1 to TRBJ2-7; 10 nucleotides align to TRBD1. The germline gives CDR1 SGHRS, CDR2 YFSETQ. The ends lost 7 bases at V and 4 bases at J; junction bases unmatched: 5. The length of the CDR3 is 13 residues. The CDR3 nucleotides read TGCGCCAGCTCCCGGGACAGGGGATACGAGCAGTACTTC. Protein: CASSRDRGYEQYF.

The V and J genes are TRBV21-1 and TRBJ2-2; the DNA was not used to check the table's D call, TRBD1. TRBV21-1 is described as a pseudogene. The CDR3 is made up of 14 amino acids. The CDR3 DNA follows: TGTGCCAGCAGCATTTTCACAGACACCGGGGAGCTGTTTTTT. This encodes CASSIFTDTGELFF.

The V gene is TRBV27, the J gene TRBJ2-3, with D perhaps matching TRBD1 or TRBD2 (5 bases each). Germline assignment: CDR1 MNHEY and CDR2 SMNVEV (reference sequence). The CDR3 runs 14 residues. V shed 5 bases and J shed 2 bases, with 11 bases lying between them. The CDR3 here is CASSTGDLTDTQYF. For the CDR3, the DNA is TGTGCCAGCAGTACCGGGGACCTCACAGATACGCAGTATTTT.